The 18 T cell receptor beta chains listed next were all sequenced from one sample in a study of Graves' ophthalmopathy and Graves' hyperthyroidism. Transcripts of RNA were the source for amplifying TCR beta CDR3 regions. The first-round RT-PCR employed HTBI primers together with the Qiagen OneStep RT-PCR kit. A multiplex PCR was then performed as the second round. TCRdb passed the multiplex PCR reads through MiXCR, listing each CDR3 protein once. In the table there are roughly 1.1 million distinct CDR3 sequences, about 35% of which are singletons. Source material: peripheral blood or thyroid tissue (not recorded which). The receptors come from an adult man with Graves' hyperthyroidism.

In its sample, this clonotype was seen a few times. Relative to the germline gene, one junction end is altered; a read error may explain this. The CDR3 bases are TGTGCCATCAGTGACCCCGGGATGGGGCAGGAAGGCTACACCTTC. Encoded protein: CAISDPGMGQEGYTF. V usage is TRBV6-5 and J usage is TRBJ1-2; D perhaps matches TRBD1 (5 bases). Germline V gene data show CDR1 as MNHEY and CDR2 as SVGAGI. The CDR3 sequence is 15 residues long.

Many counts were recorded for this clonotype. J is TRBJ2-7 and V is TRBV5-1; 7 nucleotides agree with TRBD1. CDR3 length: 15 amino acids. Per germline, CDR1 SGHRS and CDR2 YFSETQ. V lost 4 bases, J lost 1 base, and 8 bases stayed unmatched. In DNA form, the CDR3 reads TGCGCCAGCAGCGAGACCGGGACAGCTTCCTACGAGCAGTACTTC. This translates into CASSETGTASYEQYF.

Turning to this clonotype: A much larger clone lies a single base off, so this may be a read error. V usage is TRBV7-9 and J usage is TRBJ2-7; TRBD2 matches 12 bases. Germline V gene sequence: CDR1 SEHNR, CDR2 FQNEAQ (reference sequence). The CDR3 length is 15 residues. The CDR3 nucleotides are TGTGCCGGCAGCTCGCTACTAGCGGGGGGCTCCGAGCAGTACTTC. This sequence encodes CAGSSLLAGGSEQYF. Supplemented by reference TRBV7-9 and TRBJ2-7, the full variable domain reads DTGVSQNPRHKITKRGQNVTFRCDPISEHNRLYWYRQTLGQGPEFLTYFQNEAQLEKSRLLSDRFSAERPKGSFSTLEIQRTEQGDSAMYLCAGSSLLAGGSEQYFGPGTRLTVT.

The gene calls are TRBV7-3 and TRBJ2-5, with unresolved D. V lost 1 base and J lost 5, with 14 bases in between. The CDR3 runs to 15 residues. Germline CDR1 SGHTA, CDR2 FQGTGA. The CDR3 sequence: CASSLNAAPVETQYF. In nucleotides, the CDR3 is TGTGCCAGCAGCTTAAATGCGGCCCCCGTGGAGACCCAGTACTTC. The whole variable domain, filled in from reference TRBV7-3 and TRBJ2-5, reads GAGVSQTPSNKVTEKGKYVELRCDPISGHTALYWYRQSLGQGPEFLIYFQGTGAADDSGLPNDRFFAVRPEGSVSTLKIQRTERGDSAVYLCASSLNAAPVETQYFGPGTRLLVL.

The rearrangement uses TRBV2 and TRBJ2-7; D is unclear. Per germline, CDR1 SNHLY and CDR2 FYNNEI. V was cut by 6 bases and J by 2 bases, with 8 bases left in between. This CDR3 spans 12 amino acids. The CDR3 sequence: CASRSYTYEQYF. CDR3 DNA: TGTGCCAGCAGGTCGTATACCTACGAGCAGTACTTC.

The genes are TRBV6-5 and TRBJ1-2; maybe TRBD1 (5 bases). The V end lost 2 bases, the J end lost 5 bases, and 15 bases lay between the germline ends. This CDR3 comprises 15 residues. Per germline, CDR1 MNHEY and CDR2 SVGAGI. The CDR3 reads CASSYLGRGGYGYTF. Here the CDR3 DNA reads TGTGCCAGCAGTTACCTCGGTCGGGGGGGGTATGGCTACACCTTC.

The chain is built from TRBV15 and TRBJ1-2, with D possibly being TRBD1 (6 bases). This CDR3 spans 14 amino acids. Germline CDR1 reads LNHNV; CDR2 reads YYDKDF (reference sequence). Trimming took 0 bases from V and 5 from J, leaving 10 bases between them. The CDR3 DNA reads as TGTGCCACCAGCAGAGATACAGGGTTTTATGGCTACACCTTC. Its protein is CATSRDTGFYGYTF.

J is TRBJ1-1 and V is TRBV25-1, with 8 nucleotides matching TRBD1. Germline V gene lookup returns CDR1 MGHDK and CDR2 SYGVNS. The CDR3 length is 15 residues. V lost 8 bases, J lost 1 base, and 9 bases stayed unmatched. The CDR3 is CASVAQGGENTEAFF. CDR3 sequence (DNA): TGTGCCAGCGTTGCACAGGGGGGGGAGAACACTGAAGCTTTCTTT.

The V and J genes are TRBV25-1 and TRBJ2-1; D is undetermined. Trimming left V 4 bases short and J 0 bases short, with 4 bases between. The CDR3 sequence is 13 residues long. Germline CDR1 and CDR2: MGHDK and SYGVNS. The CDR3 region is CASSGLSYNEQFF. The CDR3 DNA is TGTGCCAGCAGTGGACTCTCCTACAATGAGCAGTTCTTC.

This sequence joins TRBV2 and TRBJ1-4; 7 bases agree with TRBD1. V trimming: 9 bases; J trimming: 13 bases; junction bases outside the gene matches: 20. Per germline, CDR1 SNHLY and CDR2 FYNNEI. This CDR3 is built from 15 residues. The CDR3 protein is CASYWDSDLQLLLFF. The CDR3 DNA follows: TGTGCCAGTTACTGGGACAGTGATTTACAGCTTTTACTGTTTTTT.

This clonotype occurred a few times. The V call is TRBV28, the J call TRBJ1-6; TRBD1 aligns across 9 bases. From germline, CDR1 is MDHEN and CDR2 SYDVKM. V lost 4 bases to trimming and J lost 10 bases; unmatched junction nucleotides: 14. This CDR3 is built from 17 residues. The CDR3 DNA follows: TGTGCCAGCAGTTACGTACAGGGGGCCTTTTCCCCATCACCCCTCCACTTT. Protein sequence: CASSYVQGAFSPSPLHF.

This clonotype has just one count. The CDR3 protein is CASSAGLETAYEQYF. The CDR3, as DNA: TGCGCCAGCAGTGCCGGACTAGAGACAGCCTACGAGCAGTACTTC. The genes are TRBV10-1 and TRBJ2-7; 7 bases fit TRBD2. The germline gives CDR1 WNHNN, CDR2 SYGVQD (reference sequence). The CDR3 is made up of 15 amino acids. V shed 4 bases, J shed 2 bases, and the junction held 8 bases outside the gene matches.

This clonotype was counted a few times. The chain recombines TRBV12-3 or TRBV12-4 with TRBJ2-7; possibly TRBD1 for D (7 bases). The CDR3 consists of 15 residues. V lost 3 bases and J lost 6, with 18 bases in between. CDR3 protein: CASSLSRGALTEQYF. The CDR3 coding sequence is TGTGCCAGCAGTTTGTCCAGGGGGGCACTTACCGAGCAGTACTTC.

Comments on this clonotype: The junction departs from germline at one end; a sequencing error may be responsible. The V gene is TRBV5-1, the J gene TRBJ1-1; 8 nucleotides align to TRBD1. The CDR3 loop spans 15 amino acids. In germline, CDR1 is SGHRS, CDR2 YFSETQ. CDR3 in DNA: TGTGCCAGCAGCCCCATTACAGGGGGAAGAACTGAAGCTTTCTTT. Amino acids: CASSPITGGRTEAFF.

This clonotype appeared a few times. V usage is TRBV29-1 and J usage is TRBJ1-2; 10 bases map to TRBD1. Trimming cost V 8 bases and J 7 bases; bases outside gene matches: 10. Per germline, CDR1 SQVTM and CDR2 ANQGSEA. This CDR3 is 13 amino acids long. The DNA for the CDR3 is TGCAGCTGTCAGGGACAGGGGTATTCTGGCTACACCTTC. Encoded protein: CSCQGQGYSGYTF. The full variable domain, completed using reference TRBV29-1 and TRBJ1-2, is SAVISQKPSRDICQRGTSLTIQCQVDSQVTMMFWYRQQPGQSLTLIATANQGSEATYESGFVIDKFPISRPNLTFSTLTVSNMSPEDSSIYLCSCQGQGYSGYTFGSGTRLTVV.

The rearrangement links TRBV6-6 to TRBJ1-5; maybe TRBD1 (5 bases). Trimming stripped 0 bases from V and 3 bases from J, with 9 bases between. Looked up from germline, CDR1 is MNHNY and CDR2 is SVGAGI (reference sequence). This CDR3 comprises 15 residues. The CDR3 DNA reads TGTGCCAGCAGTTACTCGGGAGGGGACAATCAGCCCCAGCATTTT. It translates to CASSYSGGDNQPQHF.

This clonotype was counted a few times. V and J are TRBV27 and TRBJ1-2, with 8 bases matching TRBD1. Looked up from germline, CDR1 is MNHEY and CDR2 is SMNVEV (reference sequence). Trimming took 3 bases from V and 6 from J; bases not matched to a gene: 6. The CDR3 spans 14 residues. The CDR3, as DNA: TGTGCCAGCAGTTTCACAGGGGGTTCGGATGGCTACACCTTC. Translating gives CASSFTGGSDGYTF.

This clonotype turned up a few times. A clone one base away is much larger, so this may be a read error. The V call is TRBV29-1, the J call TRBJ2-5, with 7 bases that match TRBD1. V gave up 4 bases and J gave up 2 bases; unmatched junction bases: 4. The CDR3 runs 13 residues. Germline values: CDR1 SQVTM, CDR2 ANQGSEA. Here the CDR3 DNA reads TGCAGCGTTGGTTGGGACAGACAAGAGACCCAGTACTTC. Residues: CSVGWDRQETQYF. The whole variable domain, filled in from reference TRBV29-1 and TRBJ2-5, reads SAVISQKPSRDICQRGTSLTIQCQVDSQVTMMFWYRQQPGQSLTLIATANQGSEATYESGFVIDKFPISRPNLTFSTLTVSNMSPEDSSIYLCSVGWDRQETQYFGPGTRLLVL.